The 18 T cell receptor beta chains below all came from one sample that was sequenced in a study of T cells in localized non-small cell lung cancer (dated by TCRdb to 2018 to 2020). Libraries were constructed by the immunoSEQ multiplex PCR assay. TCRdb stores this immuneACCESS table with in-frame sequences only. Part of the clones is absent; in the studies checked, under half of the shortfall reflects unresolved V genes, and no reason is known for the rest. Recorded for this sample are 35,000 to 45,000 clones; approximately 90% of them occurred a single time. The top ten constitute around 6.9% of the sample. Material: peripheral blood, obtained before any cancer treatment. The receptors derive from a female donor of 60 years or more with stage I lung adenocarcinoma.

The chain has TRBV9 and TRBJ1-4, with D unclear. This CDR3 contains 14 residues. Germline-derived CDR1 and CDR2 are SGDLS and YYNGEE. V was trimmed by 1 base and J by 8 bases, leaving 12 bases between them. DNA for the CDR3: TGTGCCAGCAGCGTAAACTGGAGTCGGGAAAAACTGTTTTTT. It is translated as CASSVNWSREKLFF.

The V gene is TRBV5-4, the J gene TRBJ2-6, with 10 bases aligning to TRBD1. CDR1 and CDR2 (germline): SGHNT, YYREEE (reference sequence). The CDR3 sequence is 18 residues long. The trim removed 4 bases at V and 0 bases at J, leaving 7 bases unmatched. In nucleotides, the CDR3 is TGTGCCAGCAGCCTCCGGGACAGGGGCCGCTCTGGGGCCAACGTCCTGACTTTC. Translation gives CASSLRDRGRSGANVLTF.

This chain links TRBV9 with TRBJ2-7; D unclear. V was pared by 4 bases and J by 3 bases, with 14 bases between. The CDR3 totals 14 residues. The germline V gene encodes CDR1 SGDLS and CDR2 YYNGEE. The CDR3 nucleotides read TGTGCCAGCAGCTCAGAGGTATCCGACTACGAGCAGTACTTC. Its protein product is CASSSEVSDYEQYF.

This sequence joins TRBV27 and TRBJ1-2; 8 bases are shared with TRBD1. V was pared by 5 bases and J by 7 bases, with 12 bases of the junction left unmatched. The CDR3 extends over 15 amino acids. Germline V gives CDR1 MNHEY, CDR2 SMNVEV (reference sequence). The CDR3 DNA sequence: TGTGCCAGCAGTCCACTGACAGGGGAGTATGTTGGCTACACCTTC. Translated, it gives CASSPLTGEYVGYTF.

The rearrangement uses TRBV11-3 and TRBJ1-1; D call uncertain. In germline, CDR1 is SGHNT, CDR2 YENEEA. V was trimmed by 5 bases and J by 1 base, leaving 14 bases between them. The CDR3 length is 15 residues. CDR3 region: CASSPGVGKNTEAFF. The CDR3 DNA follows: TGTGCCAGCAGCCCCGGGGTCGGGAAGAACACTGAAGCTTTCTTT.

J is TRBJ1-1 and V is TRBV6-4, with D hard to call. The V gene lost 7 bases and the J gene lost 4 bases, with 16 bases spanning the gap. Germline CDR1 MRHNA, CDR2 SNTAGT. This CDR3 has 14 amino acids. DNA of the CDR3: TGTGCCAGCATCGATACCCGATGGAGCACTGAAGCTTTCTTT. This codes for CASIDTRWSTEAFF.

In DNA form, the CDR3 reads TGTGCCAGCAGCTTATCCGCAGGAGCGGGGGGTCAGACCCAGTACTTC. Its translation is CASSLSAGAGGQTQYF. The chain uses TRBV7-9 and TRBJ2-5, with TRBD2 matching over 9 bases. This CDR3 spans 16 amino acids. Germline V CDR1 and CDR2: SEHNR, FQNEAQ (reference sequence). V lost 2 bases to trimming and J lost 6 bases; unmatched junction nucleotides: 10. The full variable domain, in which reference TRBV7-9 and TRBJ2-5 provide the parts outside the CDR3, is DTGVSQNPRHKITKRGQNVTFRCDPISEHNRLYWYRQTLGQGPEFLTYFQNEAQLEKSRLLSDRFSAERPKGSFSTLEIQRTEQGDSAMYLCASSLSAGAGGQTQYFGPGTRLLVL.

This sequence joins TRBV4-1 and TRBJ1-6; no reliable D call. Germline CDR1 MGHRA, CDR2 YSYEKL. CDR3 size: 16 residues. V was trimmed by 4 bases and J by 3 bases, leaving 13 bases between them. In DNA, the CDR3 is TGCGCCAGCAGCCTACTGACACCGATCTATAATTCACCCCTCCACTTT. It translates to CASSLLTPIYNSPLHF.

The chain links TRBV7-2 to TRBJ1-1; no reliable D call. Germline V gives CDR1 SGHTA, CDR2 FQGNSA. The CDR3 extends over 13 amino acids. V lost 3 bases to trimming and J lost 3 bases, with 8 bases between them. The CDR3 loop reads CASSFVGDTEAFF. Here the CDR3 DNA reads TGTGCCAGCAGCTTCGTCGGGGACACTGAAGCTTTCTTT.

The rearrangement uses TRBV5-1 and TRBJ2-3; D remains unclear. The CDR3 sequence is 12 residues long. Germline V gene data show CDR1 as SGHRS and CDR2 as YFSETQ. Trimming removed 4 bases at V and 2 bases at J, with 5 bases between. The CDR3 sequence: CASSPDTDTQYF. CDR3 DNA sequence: TGCGCCAGCAGCCCTGACACAGATACGCAGTATTTT.

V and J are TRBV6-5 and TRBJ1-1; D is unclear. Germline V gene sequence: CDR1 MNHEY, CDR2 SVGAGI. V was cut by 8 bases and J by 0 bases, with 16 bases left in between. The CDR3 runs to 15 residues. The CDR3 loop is CASHPLRSMNTEAFF. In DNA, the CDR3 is TGTGCCAGCCACCCACTCAGGAGCATGAACACTGAAGCTTTCTTT.

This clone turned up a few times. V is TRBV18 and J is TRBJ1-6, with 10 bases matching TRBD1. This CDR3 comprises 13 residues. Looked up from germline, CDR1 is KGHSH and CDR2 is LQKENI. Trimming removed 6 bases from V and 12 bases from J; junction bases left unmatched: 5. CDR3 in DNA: TGTGCCAGCTCCGACAGGGGGCTGGGACCCCTCCACTTT. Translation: CASSDRGLGPLHF.

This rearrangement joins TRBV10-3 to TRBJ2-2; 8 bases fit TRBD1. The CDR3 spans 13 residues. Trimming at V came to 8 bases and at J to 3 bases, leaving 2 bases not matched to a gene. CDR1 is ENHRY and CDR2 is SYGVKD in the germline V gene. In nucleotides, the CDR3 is TGTGCCATCGGACAGGGAGACACCGGGGAGCTGTTTTTT. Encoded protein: CAIGQGDTGELFF.

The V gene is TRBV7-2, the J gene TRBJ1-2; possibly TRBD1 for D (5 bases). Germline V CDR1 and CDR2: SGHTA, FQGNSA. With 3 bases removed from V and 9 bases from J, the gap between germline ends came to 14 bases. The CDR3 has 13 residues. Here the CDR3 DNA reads TGTGCCAGCAGCTTCTCGGGACGGGCGAGCTACACCTTC. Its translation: CASSFSGRASYTF.

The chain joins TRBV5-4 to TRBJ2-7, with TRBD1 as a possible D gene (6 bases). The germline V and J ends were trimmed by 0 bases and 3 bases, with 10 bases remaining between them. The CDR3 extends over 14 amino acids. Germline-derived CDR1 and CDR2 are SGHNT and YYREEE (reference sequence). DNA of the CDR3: TGTGCCAGCAGCTTGGGGGGACAATTCTACGAGCAGTACTTC. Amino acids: CASSLGGQFYEQYF.

The CDR3 DNA reads TGCGCCAGCAGCCCCGGGACAGGGATCCAAGAGACCCAGTACTTC. This gives the protein CASSPGTGIQETQYF. The chain joins TRBV5-1 to TRBJ2-5; TRBD1 matches 9 bases. The CDR3 sequence is 15 residues long. V dropped 4 bases and J dropped 1; count of bases not matched to a gene: 5. The germline V gene has CDR1 SGHRS and CDR2 YFSETQ.

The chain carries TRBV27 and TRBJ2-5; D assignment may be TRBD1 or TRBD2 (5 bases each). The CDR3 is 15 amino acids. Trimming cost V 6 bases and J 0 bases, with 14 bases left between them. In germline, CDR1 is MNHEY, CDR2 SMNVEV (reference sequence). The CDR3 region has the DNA TGTGCCAGCAGGCCCGGGGACGGTTACCAAGAGACCCAGTACTTC. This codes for CASRPGDGYQETQYF.

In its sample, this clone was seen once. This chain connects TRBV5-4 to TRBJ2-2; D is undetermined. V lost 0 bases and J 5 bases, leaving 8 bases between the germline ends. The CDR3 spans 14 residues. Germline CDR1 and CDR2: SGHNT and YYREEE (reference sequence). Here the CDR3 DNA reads TGTGCCAGCAGCTTGGCCTGGCGGACCGGGGAGCTGTTTTTT. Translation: CASSLAWRTGELFF.